This T cell receptor (beta chain) stems from a study of T cells in Graves' hyperthyroidism and ophthalmopathy. Amplification of TCR beta CDR3 regions was performed using RNA transcripts as template. In the first-round RT-PCR of the TCR CDR3, the HTBI primer set was used. TCRdb re-analysed the multiplex PCR reads in MiXCR, keeping a single row per CDR3 protein. The table records about 530,000 distinct CDR3 sequences, 17% of them present only once. V dropped 2 bases and J dropped 5 bases, with 15 bases sitting between them. CDR3 length: 15 amino acids. Germline values: CDR1 SGHTA, CDR2 FQGTGA. V gene TRBV7-3 combines with J gene TRBJ1-2; D call uncertain. The sequence was collected from a woman between 18 and 29 years old with Graves' ophthalmopathy. The sequencing sample was made of blood. The CDR3 region has the DNA TGTGCCAGCAGCTTAGAGGCGTCGGGGATATATGGCTACACCTTC. It codes for CASSLEASGIYGYTF.